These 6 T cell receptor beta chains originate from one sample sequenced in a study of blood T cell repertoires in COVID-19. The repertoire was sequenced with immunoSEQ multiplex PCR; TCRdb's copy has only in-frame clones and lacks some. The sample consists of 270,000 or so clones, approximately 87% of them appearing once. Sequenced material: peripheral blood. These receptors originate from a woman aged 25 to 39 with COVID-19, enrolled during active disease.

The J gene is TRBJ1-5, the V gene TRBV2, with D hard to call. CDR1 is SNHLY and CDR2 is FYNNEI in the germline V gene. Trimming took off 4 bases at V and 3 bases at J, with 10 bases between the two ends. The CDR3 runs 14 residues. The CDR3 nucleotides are TGTGCCAGCAGTGGCACAGATTACAATCAGCCCCAGCATTTT. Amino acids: CASSGTDYNQPQHF.

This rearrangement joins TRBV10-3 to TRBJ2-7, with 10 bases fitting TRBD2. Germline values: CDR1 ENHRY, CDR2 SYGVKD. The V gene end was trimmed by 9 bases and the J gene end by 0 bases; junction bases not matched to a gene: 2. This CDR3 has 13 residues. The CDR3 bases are TGTGCCATAACTAGCGGGGACTCCTACGAGCAGTACTTC. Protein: CAITSGDSYEQYF.

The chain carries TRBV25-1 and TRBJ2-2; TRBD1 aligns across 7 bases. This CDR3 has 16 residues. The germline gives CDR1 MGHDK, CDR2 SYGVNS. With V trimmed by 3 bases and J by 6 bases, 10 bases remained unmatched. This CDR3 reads CASSDFGTGVPGELFF. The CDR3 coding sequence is TGTGCCAGCAGTGATTTCGGAACAGGGGTTCCCGGGGAGCTGTTTTTT.

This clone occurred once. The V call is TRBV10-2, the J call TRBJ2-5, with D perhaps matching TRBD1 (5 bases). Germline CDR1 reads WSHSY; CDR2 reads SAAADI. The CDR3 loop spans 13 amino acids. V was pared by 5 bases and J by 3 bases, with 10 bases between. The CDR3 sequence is CASSRRGEETQYF. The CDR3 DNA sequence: TGCGCCAGCAGTCGTAGGGGTGAAGAGACCCAGTACTTC.

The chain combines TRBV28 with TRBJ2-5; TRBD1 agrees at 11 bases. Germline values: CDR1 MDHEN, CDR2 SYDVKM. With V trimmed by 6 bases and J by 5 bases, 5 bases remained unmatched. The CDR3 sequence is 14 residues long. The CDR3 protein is CASSFGTGGETQYF. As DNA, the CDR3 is TGTGCCAGCAGCTTCGGGACAGGGGGGGAGACCCAGTACTTC.

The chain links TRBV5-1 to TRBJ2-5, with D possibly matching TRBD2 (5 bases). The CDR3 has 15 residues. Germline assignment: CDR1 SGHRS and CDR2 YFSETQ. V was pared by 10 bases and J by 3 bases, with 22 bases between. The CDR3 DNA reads TGCGCCCGCACCGACCCCTCCGGGGAAGAAGAGACCCAGTACTTC. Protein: CARTDPSGEEETQYF.